This is a list of T cell receptor beta chains from one sample in a study of blood T cell repertoires in COVID-19. Profiled with immunoSEQ multiplex PCR; TCRdb holds only in-frame clones, not every one. The profile covers 350,000 to 450,000 clones, with about 88% appearing a single time and around 1.5% taken by the ten largest. The sequencing sample was made of peripheral blood. The receptors derive from a woman in her forties with COVID-19, enrolled during active disease. Both conserved end residues are part of each CDR3. D genes are given only for firm matches. Size is omitted from some rows. Given values are once, few, many or a class for expanded clones.

TRBD1	TRBV6-6	TRBJ1-5	-	TGTGCCAGCAGCAAGGACAGGGGGTCCAATCAGCCCCAGCATTTT	CASSKDRGSNQPQHF
-	TRBV7-9	TRBJ1-4	-	TGTGCCAGCAGCTTAGACAGGGTGCGGGAACTGTTTTTT	CASSLDRVRELFF
-	TRBV11-2	TRBJ2-1	few	TGTGCCAGCAGACGACTGATCGGTGATAGGTACAATGAGCAGTTCTTC	CASRRLIGDRYNEQFF
TRBD2	TRBV19	TRBJ2-5	-	TGTGCCAGTAGTAAGGGACTAGCGGGGGGGCCTAGGGAGACCCAGTACTTC	CASSKGLAGGPRETQYF
TRBD1	TRBV18	TRBJ1-5	-	TGTGCCAGCTCACGAGACAGGGGGCGCATGAATCAGCCCCAGCATTTT	CASSRDRGRMNQPQHF
-	TRBV7-9	TRBJ1-1	-	TGTGCCAGCAGCTTAGAATCCGGGGGCACTGAAGCTTTCTTT	CASSLESGGTEAFF
TRBD1	TRBV10-3	TRBJ2-7	-	TGTGCCATCAGTGAAGGGACAGACGCCTACGAGCAGTACTTC	CAISEGTDAYEQYF
-	TRBV12-3/TRBV12-4	TRBJ1-1	once	TGTGCCAGCAGGCAGGGGAACACTGAAGCTTTCTTT	CASRQGNTEAFF
-	TRBV6-1	TRBJ1-4	many	TGTGCCAGCAGTGAAATGGTGACAGAATATGAAAAACTGTTTTTT	CASSEMVTEYEKLFF
TRBD2	TRBV6-5	TRBJ2-7	-	TGTGCCAGCAGTTATGTACTAGCGGCTTCTTACGAGCAGTACTTC	CASSYVLAASYEQYF
-	TRBV19	TRBJ1-5	-	TGTGCCAGTAGTCCCAGGATTGGTGGCAATCAGCCCCAGCATTTT	CASSPRIGGNQPQHF
TRBD2	TRBV11-2	TRBJ2-1	-	TGTGCCAGCAGCTTAGCTAGCGGGAGGGCCATTGAGCAGTTCTTC	CASSLASGRAIEQFF
-	TRBV27	TRBJ2-7	-	TGTGCCAGCAGTCCCCTAGGGCCAGGGATGGGCCTCTACGAGCAGTACTTC	CASSPLGPGMGLYEQYF
TRBD2	TRBV2	TRBJ2-2	once	TGTGCCAGCAAAGGGACTAGCGGTAGCGGGGAGCTGTTTTTT	CASKGTSGSGELFF
-	TRBV28	TRBJ1-1	-	TGTGCCAGCGGATATCGTCTAGGGGGGGATGAAGCTTTCTTT	CASGYRLGGDEAFF
-	TRBV30	TRBJ2-1	once	TGTGCCTGGAGTGTACTAGGGAGCTCCTACAATGAGCAGTTCTTC	CAWSVLGSSYNEQFF
TRBD1	TRBV5-5	TRBJ2-7	-	TGTGCCAGCAGCCGACCCGGACAGGGTGGCAACGAGCAGTACTTC	CASSRPGQGGNEQYF
-	TRBV28	TRBJ2-5	-	TGTGCCAGCAGCTCCTGGTCTACCCGGGGCCAAGAGACCCAGTACTTC	CASSSWSTRGQETQYF
-	TRBV10-3	TRBJ1-2	-	TGTGCCATCAGTGCAACAACAGGGTATGGCTACACCTTC	CAISATTGYGYTF
-	TRBV27	TRBJ1-1	-	TGTGCCAGCAGTTTAAGCCGGGGGAACACTGAAGCTTTCTTT	CASSLSRGNTEAFF
TRBD1	TRBV7-9	TRBJ2-1	-	TGTGCCAGCAGCTTAGCGGGGGGGACAGGGAATGAGCAGTTCTTC	CASSLAGGTGNEQFF
TRBD1	TRBV24-1	TRBJ1-2	-	TGTGCCACCAGTGCCGGACAGGGTTATGGCTACACCTTC	CATSAGQGYGYTF
-	TRBV13	TRBJ2-7	-	TGTGCCAGCAGCTCAGGGGAGATCTACGAGCAGTACTTC	CASSSGEIYEQYF
-	TRBV7-2	TRBJ1-2	-	TGTGCCAGCAGCTTAAACGGCGGGAGGGCAACGGGAGGTGGCTACACCTTC	CASSLNGGRATGGGYTF
-	TRBV7-9	TRBJ2-7	-	TGTGCCAGCAGCTTCTGGGAGCTGCGGGACGAGCAGTACTTC	CASSFWELRDEQYF
TRBD1	TRBV18	TRBJ2-1	-	TGTGCCAGCTCACCTCTGACAGGGATACCCACCAATGAGCAGTTCTTC	CASSPLTGIPTNEQFF
-	TRBV4-3	TRBJ2-3	once	TGCGCCAGCAGCCAAGTTCTCGACTCCAGCACAGATACGCAGTATTTT	CASSQVLDSSTDTQYF
TRBD2	TRBV5-1	TRBJ2-2	once	TGCGCCAGCAGCTTCGGTTTACTAGCGGGGCTTAACACCGGGGAGCTGTTTTTT	CASSFGLLAGLNTGELFF
-	TRBV9	TRBJ2-5	-	TGTGCCAGCAGCGTAGAGGGGGCGGGGGAGACCCAGTACTTC	CASSVEGAGETQYF
TRBD1	TRBV27	TRBJ2-7	-	TGTGCCAGCAGTTTATCGGGACAGGGGGAGCAGTACTTC	CASSLSGQGEQYF
TRBD2	TRBV9	TRBJ2-1	-	TGTGCCAGCAGCCCCCGGTTTGGGACTAGCGGGAATGAGCAGTTCTTC	CASSPRFGTSGNEQFF
-	TRBV7-2	TRBJ2-2	-	TGTGCCAGCAGCGGTGACAGCACCGGGGAGCTGTTTTTT	CASSGDSTGELFF
-	TRBV3-1/TRBV3-2	TRBJ2-7	once	TGTGCCAGCAGCCGAGGGGACATATCCTACGAGCAGTACTTC	CASSRGDISYEQYF
-	TRBV7-9	TRBJ1-2	-	TGTGCCAGCAGCGCCTTCCGGGTCCTCGACTATGGCTACACCTTC	CASSAFRVLDYGYTF
TRBD1	TRBV6-5	TRBJ2-7	-	TGTGCCAGCAAAGTGACAGGGGGCTACGAGCAGTACTTC	CASKVTGGYEQYF
TRBD2	TRBV30	TRBJ2-1	once	TGTGCCTGGAGTACGCGGGAGCGAGGAGAGCAGTTCTTC	CAWSTRERGEQFF
-	TRBV11-2	TRBJ1-2	-	TGTGCCAGCAGCCTCCAGTCGGGCTATGGCTACACCTTC	CASSLQSGYGYTF
-	TRBV7-2	TRBJ1-6	-	TGTGCCAGCAACTCCAAACGTAATTCACCCCTCCACTTT	CASNSKRNSPLHF
-	TRBV5-4	TRBJ1-1	-	TGTGCCAGCAGCTTCCAAGGGAGGACTGAAGCTTTCTTT	CASSFQGRTEAFF
TRBD1	TRBV5-1	TRBJ1-3	-	TGCGCCAGCAGCTACGGACAGGGCACCTCTGGAAACACCATATATTTT	CASSYGQGTSGNTIYF
-	TRBV28	TRBJ1-1	once	TGTGCCAGCACCCGCGTCCGGGTCTGGAACACTGAAGCTTTCTTT	CASTRVRVWNTEAFF
TRBD1	TRBV7-2	TRBJ2-1	-	TGTGCCAGCAGCTCAGCCGGGACAGGGGGCTCCAATGAGCAGTTCTTC	CASSSAGTGGSNEQFF